This T cell receptor (beta chain) stems from a study of Graves' ophthalmopathy and Graves' hyperthyroidism. Researchers took RNA transcripts and amplified TCR beta CDR3 regions from them. In the first round, RT-PCR was carried out with HTBI primers, and a multiplex PCR formed the second round. From the multiplex PCR reads, TCRdb called clonotypes with MiXCR, one entry per CDR3 protein. The sample records around 670,000 distinct CDR3 sequences, roughly 40% being singletons. The study's findings and limits: The blood repertoire also included most expanded thyroid clonotypes above 0.001 frequency.

Active ophthalmopathy (CAS at least 3, NOSPECS at least 4), lasting under 3 months. Symptoms, serum thyroxine and TRAb, thyroid ultrasound, and orbital computed tomography formed the diagnostic basis. As concerns this clonotype: The antigen is unknown.

Trimming took off 4 bases at V and 10 bases at J, with 19 bases between the two ends. The CDR3 loop spans 15 amino acids. CDR1 is SGHTA, CDR2 FQGNSA, per germline. The chain links TRBV7-2 to TRBJ1-4; D ambiguous. The sequenced sample was peripheral blood. The sequence derives from an adult man with Graves' ophthalmopathy. The CDR3 here is CASSSGSLFERKLFF. The CDR3 region has the DNA TGTGCCAGCAGCTCGGGATCCCTCTTTGAGAGAAAACTGTTTTTT.